This T cell receptor (beta chain) comes out of a study of T cells after yellow fever vaccination. CDR1 is MNHEY and CDR2 is SVGAGI in the germline V gene. The V segment lost 6 bases and the J segment 3 bases; nucleotides outside the gene matches: 2. The CDR3 has 13 residues. Production of TCR cDNA was by 5'RACE template switching, which also added a universal primer site and UMIs. Each CDR3 protein is one row after TCRdb ran MiXCR on the 5' RACE reads. The sample has approximately 450,000 distinct CDR3 sequences, 15% to 20% seen once; the top ten hold roughly a sixth. Comment on this clonotype: Its target is not known.

Study observations and caveats: Although most clonotypes did not, a small share appeared in both CD4 and CD8 compartments. Abundant clonotypes from the bulk population could contaminate FACS-sorted repertoires.

The receptor was derived from a man aged 18 to 29 who received the YFV17D yellow fever vaccine. This chain links TRBV6-5 with TRBJ2-5, with TRBD1 identical over 9 bases. Sequences were derived from PBMCs, sampled before the yellow fever booster vaccination. The chain's CDR3 is CASRTGGKETQYF. CDR3 DNA: TGTGCCAGCAGGACAGGGGGTAAAGAGACCCAGTACTTC.